This TCR beta chain was recovered during a study of T-cell memory formation after mild COVID-19 (dated by TCRdb to about 2021). For the wider study: TCR sequence clusters from the two donors were found to be largely donor specific. Longitudinal TCRalpha and TCRbeta repertoire sequencing tracked T-cell clones expanding and contracting after mild COVID-19 in two donors. The cohort comprised two young, previously healthy adult volunteers, one female and one male.

The germline V gene gives CDR1 as SGDLS and CDR2 as YYNGEE. The cysteine opens and the phenylalanine closes a CDR3 of 14 amino acids. Left in the record is the CDR3 DNA by itself, 42 bases read in frame from the first base. Trimming at the junction amounts to 2 bases on V and 2 bases on J, and the germline ends lie 10 bases apart. Details on this clonotype: Its target antigen remains unknown. No base quality information exists; no much larger clone differs at one position.

PBMCs were isolated by Ficoll-Paque density gradient centrifugation. General findings and caveats noted by the study authors: SARS-CoV-2 specificity of the second-wave clones peaking on day 37 was not confirmed. Contracting CD4+ clones appeared mostly in the CM and EM memory subsets, whereas CD8+ clones were enriched in EMRA. Clones contracting from day 15 to 85 had balanced CD4/CD8 phenotypes, while a second wave expanding from day 15 to 37 was biased towards CD4+. The detection of some responding clones in pre-infection memory suggests that pre-existing cross-reactive memory T cells joined the SARS-CoV-2 response. The study covered only a couple of mild cases, and larger cohorts including severe cases with pre-infection samples were considered necessary.

The run used an Illumina NovaSeq 6000. TCRalpha and TCRbeta cDNA libraries were constructed by 5'RACE with constant-segment primers, with sample barcodes and unique molecular identifiers being introduced. Trizol reagent was used to extract RNA from every sample. Library amplification was performed in two PCR steps, and a second sample barcode and Illumina TruSeq adapters were introduced in the second step. The libraries were sequenced on an Illumina NovaSeq using 2 x 150 bp paired-end reads. The paper's processing steps were these. Demultiplexing of reads and collapsing into UMI-guided consensus sequences were performed with migec v1.2.7. Using mixcr v2.1.11, UMI consensuses were aligned to TRA and TRB V and J templates and then assembled into clonotypes. A clonotype was counted as expanded or contracted only when both edgeR and NoisET called the clonotype significant, with the noise models trained on biological replicates. For edgeR calls, the thresholds were a false discovery rate-adjusted p below 0.01 and a log2 fold-change of 1. As an exploratory analysis of dynamics, max-normalized trajectories of the 1000 most abundant clonotypes were examined with PCA combined with hierarchical clustering. Each responding clone was given a CD4 or CD8 phenotype based on the CD4+ and CD8+ repertoires, which had been sequenced separately. TCRdb trimmed public reads at Q25 via fastp, called clones via MiXCR and kept in-frame beta chains. Rows are combined by CDR3 protein, so each entry shows the most common genes and DNA. TCRdb's processing, not the authors' own work, is the source of the V and J calls. In all, the sample holds roughly 400,000 distinct CDR3 sequences, and about 24% of those were seen once. The ten largest clonotypes hold around 9% of the sample.

The rearrangement joined TRBV9 to TRBJ1-2; a tentative D call is TRBD1 (6 bases match). The specimen sequenced was PBMCs or a T cell subset sorted from them (not recorded which). The receptor's source is an adult woman who had mild COVID-19 (a few samples of this study predate the infection). The sample titles of this study are shuffled in the database, so cell type and time point are left out; the donor was told from shared clones. CDR3 reads: CASSVGTRNYGYTF. The nucleotide sequence is given as TGTGCCAGCAGCGTGGGGACAAGAAACTATGGCTACACCTTC.